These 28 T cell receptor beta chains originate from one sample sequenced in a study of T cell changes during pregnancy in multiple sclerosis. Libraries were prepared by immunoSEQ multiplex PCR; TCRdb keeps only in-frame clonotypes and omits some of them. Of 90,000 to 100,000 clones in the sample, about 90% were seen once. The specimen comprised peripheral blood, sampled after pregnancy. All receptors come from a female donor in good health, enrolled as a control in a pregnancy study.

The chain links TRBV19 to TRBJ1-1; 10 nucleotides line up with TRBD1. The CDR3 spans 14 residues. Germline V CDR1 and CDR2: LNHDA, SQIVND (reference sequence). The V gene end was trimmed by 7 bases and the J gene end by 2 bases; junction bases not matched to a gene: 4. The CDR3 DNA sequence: TGTGCCAGTATGGGACAGGGGATTAACACTGAAGCTTTCTTT. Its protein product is CASMGQGINTEAFF.

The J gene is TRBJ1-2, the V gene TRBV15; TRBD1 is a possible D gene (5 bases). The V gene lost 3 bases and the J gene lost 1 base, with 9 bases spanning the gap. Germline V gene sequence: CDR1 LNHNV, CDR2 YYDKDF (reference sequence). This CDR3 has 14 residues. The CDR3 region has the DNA TGTGCCACCAGCAGGGGGGGGTTTAACTATGGCTACACCTTC. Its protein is CATSRGGFNYGYTF.

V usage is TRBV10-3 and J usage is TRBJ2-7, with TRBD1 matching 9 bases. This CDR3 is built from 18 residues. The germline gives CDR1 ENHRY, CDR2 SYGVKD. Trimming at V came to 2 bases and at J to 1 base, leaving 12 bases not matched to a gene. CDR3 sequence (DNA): TGTGCCATCAGTGAGCGAGGACCGGGACAGGGAAGGTCCTACGAGCAGTACTTC. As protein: CAISERGPGQGRSYEQYF.

In DNA form, the CDR3 reads TGTGCCAGCAGTTTTACAGGGGGCGCGGGAGGGCTAGCCAAAAACATTCAGTACTTC. Encoded protein: CASSFTGGAGGLAKNIQYF. This chain links TRBV11-2 with TRBJ2-4; D is possibly TRBD1 or TRBD2 (9 bases each). Trimming took 6 bases from V and 0 from J, leaving 24 bases between them. The germline V gene encodes CDR1 SGHAT and CDR2 FQNNGV. The CDR3 consists of 19 residues.

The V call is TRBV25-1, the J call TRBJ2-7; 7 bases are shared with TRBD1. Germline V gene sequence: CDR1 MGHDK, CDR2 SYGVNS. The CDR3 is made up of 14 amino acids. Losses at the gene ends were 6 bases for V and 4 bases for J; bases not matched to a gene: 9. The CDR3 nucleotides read TGTGCCAGCAGCCAATCGGGACAGAAATACGAGCAGTACTTC. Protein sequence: CASSQSGQKYEQYF.

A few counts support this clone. Here the CDR3 reads CATSIPNTGELFF. CDR3 coding DNA: TGTGCCACCAGTATTCCGAACACCGGGGAGCTGTTTTTT. The genes are TRBV15 and TRBJ2-2; no definite D call. Looked up from germline, CDR1 is LNHNV and CDR2 is YYDKDF (reference sequence). CDR3 size: 13 residues. The V end lost 6 bases, the J end lost 0 bases, and 5 bases lay between the germline ends.

This CDR3 is CAINQAAGRGQFF. The DNA of the CDR3 is TGTGCCATCAACCAAGCGGCGGGGCGGGGGCAGTTCTTC. This chain links TRBV10-3 with TRBJ2-1; TRBD2 might be the D (6 bases). Per germline, CDR1 ENHRY and CDR2 SYGVKD. Trimming took off 7 bases at V and 12 bases at J, with 19 bases between the two ends. This CDR3 region has 13 residues.

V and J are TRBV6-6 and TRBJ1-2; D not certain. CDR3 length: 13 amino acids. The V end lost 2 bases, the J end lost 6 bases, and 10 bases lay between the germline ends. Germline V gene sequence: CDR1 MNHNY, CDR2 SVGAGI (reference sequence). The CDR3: CASSYRGIHGYTF. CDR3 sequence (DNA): TGTGCCAGCAGTTACAGAGGGATCCATGGCTACACCTTC.

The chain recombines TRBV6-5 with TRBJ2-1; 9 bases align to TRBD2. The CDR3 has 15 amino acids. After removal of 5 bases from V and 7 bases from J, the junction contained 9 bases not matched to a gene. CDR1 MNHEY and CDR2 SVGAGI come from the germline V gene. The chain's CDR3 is CASSTALSGGNEQFF. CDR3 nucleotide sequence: TGTGCCAGCAGTACGGCCCTTAGCGGGGGAAATGAGCAGTTCTTC.

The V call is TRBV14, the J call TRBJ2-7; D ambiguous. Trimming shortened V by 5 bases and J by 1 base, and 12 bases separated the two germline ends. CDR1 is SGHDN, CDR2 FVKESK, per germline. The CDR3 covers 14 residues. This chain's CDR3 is CASSETWRSYEQYF. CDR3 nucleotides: TGTGCCAGCAGCGAAACGTGGAGATCCTACGAGCAGTACTTC.

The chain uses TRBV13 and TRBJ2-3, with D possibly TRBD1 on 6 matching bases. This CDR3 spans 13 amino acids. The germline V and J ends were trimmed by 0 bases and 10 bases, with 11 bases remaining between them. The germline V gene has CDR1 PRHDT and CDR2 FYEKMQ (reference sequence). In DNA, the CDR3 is TGTGCCAGCAGCTTAGGCCGACAGGAGGCGCAGTATTTT. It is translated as CASSLGRQEAQYF.

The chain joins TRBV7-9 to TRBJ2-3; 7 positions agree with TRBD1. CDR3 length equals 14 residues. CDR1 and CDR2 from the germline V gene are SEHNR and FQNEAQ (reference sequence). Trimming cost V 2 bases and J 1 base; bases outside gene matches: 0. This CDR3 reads CASSLQGGTDTQYF. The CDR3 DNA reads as TGTGCCAGCAGCTTACAGGGGGGCACAGATACGCAGTATTTT.

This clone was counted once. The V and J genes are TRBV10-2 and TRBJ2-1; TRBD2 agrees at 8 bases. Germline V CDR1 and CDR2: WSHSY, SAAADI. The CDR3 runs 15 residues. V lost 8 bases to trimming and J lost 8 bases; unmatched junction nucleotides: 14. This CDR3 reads CASRPGAGGPDEQFF. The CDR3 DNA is TGCGCCAGCCGGCCCGGGGCGGGGGGCCCGGATGAGCAGTTCTTC.

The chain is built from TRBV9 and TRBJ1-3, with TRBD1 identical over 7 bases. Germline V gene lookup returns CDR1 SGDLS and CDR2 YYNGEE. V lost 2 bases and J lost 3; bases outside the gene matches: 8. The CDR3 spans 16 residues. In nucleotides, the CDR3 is TGTGCCAGCAGCGTGAGACAGGGCTTCGGTGGAAACACCATATATTTT. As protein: CASSVRQGFGGNTIYF.

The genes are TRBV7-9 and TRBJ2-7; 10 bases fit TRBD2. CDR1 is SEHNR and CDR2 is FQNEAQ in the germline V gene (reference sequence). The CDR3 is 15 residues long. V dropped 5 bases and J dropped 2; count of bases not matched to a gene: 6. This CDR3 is CASSPLAGDPYEQYF. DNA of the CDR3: TGTGCCAGCAGCCCGCTAGCGGGAGACCCCTACGAGCAGTACTTC.

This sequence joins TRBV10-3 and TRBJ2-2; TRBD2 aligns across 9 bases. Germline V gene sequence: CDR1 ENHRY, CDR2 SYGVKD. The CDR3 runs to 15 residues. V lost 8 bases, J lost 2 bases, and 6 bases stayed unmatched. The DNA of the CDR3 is TGTGCCATCGGTCAAGCGGGGGGTAACACCGGGGAGCTGTTTTTT. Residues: CAIGQAGGNTGELFF.

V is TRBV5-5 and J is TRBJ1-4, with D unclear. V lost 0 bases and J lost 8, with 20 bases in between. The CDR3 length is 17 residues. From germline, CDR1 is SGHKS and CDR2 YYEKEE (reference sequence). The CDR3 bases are TGTGCCAGCAGCTTGGACAGTACTAGAGGTCTACTAGAAAAACTGTTTTTT. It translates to CASSLDSTRGLLEKLFF.

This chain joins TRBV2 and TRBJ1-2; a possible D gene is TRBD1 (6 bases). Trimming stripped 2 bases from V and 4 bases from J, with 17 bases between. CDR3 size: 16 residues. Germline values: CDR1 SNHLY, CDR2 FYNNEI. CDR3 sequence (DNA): TGTGCCAGCAGTGAATCGAGGGGGTGGGCAGGCTATGGCTACACCTTC. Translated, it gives CASSESRGWAGYGYTF.

CDR3 region: CASSNGGCYNEQFF. The CDR3 nucleotides read TGTGCCAGCAGCAACGGGGGTTGCTACAATGAGCAGTTCTTC. The chain recombines TRBV21-1 with TRBJ2-1; TRBD2 is the table's D call and was not checked against the DNA. TRBV21-1 is listed as a pseudogene. The CDR3 consists of 14 residues.

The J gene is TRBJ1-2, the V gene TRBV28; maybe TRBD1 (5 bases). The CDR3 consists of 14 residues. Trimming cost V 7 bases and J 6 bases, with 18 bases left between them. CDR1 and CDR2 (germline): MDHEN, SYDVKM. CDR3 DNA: TGTGCCAGCACCCCATCTATGGGGCAGGATGGCTACACCTTC. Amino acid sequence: CASTPSMGQDGYTF.

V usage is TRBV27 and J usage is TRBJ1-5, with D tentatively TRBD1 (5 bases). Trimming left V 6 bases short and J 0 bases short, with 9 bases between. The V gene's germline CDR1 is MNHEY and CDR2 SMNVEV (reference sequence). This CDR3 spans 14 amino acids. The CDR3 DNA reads TGTGCCAGCAGCTACCAGGGTAGCAATCAGCCCCAGCATTTT. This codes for CASSYQGSNQPQHF.

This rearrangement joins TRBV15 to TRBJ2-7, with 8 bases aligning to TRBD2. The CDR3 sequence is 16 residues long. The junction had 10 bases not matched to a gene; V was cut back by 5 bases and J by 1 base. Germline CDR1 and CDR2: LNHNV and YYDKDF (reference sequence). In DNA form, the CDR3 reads TGTGCCACCAGCCACTCGGGGGGGCAGATGTCCTACGAGCAGTACTTC. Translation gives CATSHSGGQMSYEQYF. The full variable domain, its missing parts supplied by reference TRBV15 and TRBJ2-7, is DAMVIQNPRYQVTQFGKPVTLSCSQTLNHNVMYWYQQKSSQAPKLLFHYYDKDFNNEADTPDNFQSRRPNTSFCFLDIRSPGLGDTAMYLCATSHSGGQMSYEQYFGPGTRLTVT.

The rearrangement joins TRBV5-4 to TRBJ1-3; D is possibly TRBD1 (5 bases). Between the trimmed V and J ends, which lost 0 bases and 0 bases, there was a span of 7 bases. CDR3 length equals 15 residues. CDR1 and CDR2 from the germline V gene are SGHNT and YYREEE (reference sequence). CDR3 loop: CASSLGGGSGNTIYF. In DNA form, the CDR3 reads TGTGCCAGCAGCTTGGGGGGGGGCTCTGGAAACACCATATATTTT.

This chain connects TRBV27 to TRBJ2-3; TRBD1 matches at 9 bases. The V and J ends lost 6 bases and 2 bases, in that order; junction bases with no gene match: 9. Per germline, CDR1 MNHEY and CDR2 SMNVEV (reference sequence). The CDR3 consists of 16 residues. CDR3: CASRSSDRGLTDTQYF. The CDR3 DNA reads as TGTGCCAGCAGATCCTCGGACAGGGGCCTCACAGATACGCAGTATTTT.

The CDR3 DNA follows: TGTGCCAGCAGCCCCTCCCCGGGACAGGGGTGGGATGAGCAGTTCTTC. Translating it yields CASSPSPGQGWDEQFF. The chain has TRBV9 and TRBJ2-1, with 10 nucleotides matching TRBD1. Germline V gene lookup returns CDR1 SGDLS and CDR2 YYNGEE. There are 16 residues in the CDR3. J gave up 8 bases and V 4 bases, and 12 bases lay outside the gene matches.

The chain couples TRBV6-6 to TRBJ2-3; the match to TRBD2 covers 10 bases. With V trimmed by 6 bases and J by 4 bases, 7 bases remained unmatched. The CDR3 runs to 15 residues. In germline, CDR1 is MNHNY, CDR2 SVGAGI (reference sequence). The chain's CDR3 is CASRTLAGVSDTQYF. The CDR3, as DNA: TGTGCCAGCAGGACCCTAGCGGGAGTTTCAGATACGCAGTATTTT.

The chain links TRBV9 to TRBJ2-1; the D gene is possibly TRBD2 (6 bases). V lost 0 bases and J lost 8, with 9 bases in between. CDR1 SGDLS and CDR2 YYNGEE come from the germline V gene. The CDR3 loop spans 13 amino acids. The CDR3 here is CASSVGPGDEQFF. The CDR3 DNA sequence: TGTGCCAGCAGCGTAGGTCCGGGGGATGAGCAGTTCTTC.

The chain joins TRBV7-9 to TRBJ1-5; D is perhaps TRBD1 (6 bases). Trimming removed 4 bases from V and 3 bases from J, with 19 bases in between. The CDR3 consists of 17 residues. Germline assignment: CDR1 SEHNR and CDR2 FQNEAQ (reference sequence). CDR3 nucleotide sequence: TGTGCCAGCAGCTCCGAAACCTCCAGGGGTAACAATCAGCCCCAGCATTTT. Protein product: CASSSETSRGNNQPQHF.